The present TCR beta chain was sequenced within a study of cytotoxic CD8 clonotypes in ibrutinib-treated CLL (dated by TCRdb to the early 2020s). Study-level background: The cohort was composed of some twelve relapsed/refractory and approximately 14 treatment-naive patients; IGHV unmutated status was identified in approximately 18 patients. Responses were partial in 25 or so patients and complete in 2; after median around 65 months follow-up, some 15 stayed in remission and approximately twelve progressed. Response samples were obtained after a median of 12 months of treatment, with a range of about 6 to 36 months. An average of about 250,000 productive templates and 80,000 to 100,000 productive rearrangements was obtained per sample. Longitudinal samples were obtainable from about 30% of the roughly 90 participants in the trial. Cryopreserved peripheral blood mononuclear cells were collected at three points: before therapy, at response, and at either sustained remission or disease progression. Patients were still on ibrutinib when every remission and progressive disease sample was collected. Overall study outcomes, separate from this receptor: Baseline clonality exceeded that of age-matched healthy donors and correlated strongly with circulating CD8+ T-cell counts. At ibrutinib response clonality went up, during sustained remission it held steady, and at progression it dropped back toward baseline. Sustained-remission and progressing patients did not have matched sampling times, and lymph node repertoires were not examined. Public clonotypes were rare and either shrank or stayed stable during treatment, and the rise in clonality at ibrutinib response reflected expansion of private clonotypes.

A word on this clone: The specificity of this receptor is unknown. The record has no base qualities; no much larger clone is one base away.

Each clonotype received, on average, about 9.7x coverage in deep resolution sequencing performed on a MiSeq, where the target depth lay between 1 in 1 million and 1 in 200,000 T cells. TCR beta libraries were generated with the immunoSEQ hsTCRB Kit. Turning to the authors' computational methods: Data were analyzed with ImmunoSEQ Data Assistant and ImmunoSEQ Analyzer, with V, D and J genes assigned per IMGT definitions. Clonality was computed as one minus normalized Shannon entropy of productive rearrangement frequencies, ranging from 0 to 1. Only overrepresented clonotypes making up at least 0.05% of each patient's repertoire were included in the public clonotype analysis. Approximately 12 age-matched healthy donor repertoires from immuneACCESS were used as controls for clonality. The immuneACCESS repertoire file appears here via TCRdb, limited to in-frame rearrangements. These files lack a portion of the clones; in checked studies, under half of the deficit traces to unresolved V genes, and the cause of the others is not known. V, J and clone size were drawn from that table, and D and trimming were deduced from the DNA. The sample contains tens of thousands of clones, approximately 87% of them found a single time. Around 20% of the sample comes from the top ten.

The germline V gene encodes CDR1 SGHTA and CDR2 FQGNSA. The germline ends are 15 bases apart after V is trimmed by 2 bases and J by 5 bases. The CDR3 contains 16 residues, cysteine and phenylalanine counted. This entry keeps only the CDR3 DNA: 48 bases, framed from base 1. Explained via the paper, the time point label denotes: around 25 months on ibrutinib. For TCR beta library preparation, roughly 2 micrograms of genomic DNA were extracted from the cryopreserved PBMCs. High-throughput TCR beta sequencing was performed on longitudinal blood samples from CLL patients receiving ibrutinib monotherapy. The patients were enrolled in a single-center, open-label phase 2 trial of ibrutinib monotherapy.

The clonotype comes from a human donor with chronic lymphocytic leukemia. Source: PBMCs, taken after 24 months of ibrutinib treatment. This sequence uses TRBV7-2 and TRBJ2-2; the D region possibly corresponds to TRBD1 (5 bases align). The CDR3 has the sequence CASSLQGSLRTGELFF. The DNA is TGTGCCAGCAGCTTACAGGGTAGCCTAAGGACCGGGGAGCTGTTTTTT.